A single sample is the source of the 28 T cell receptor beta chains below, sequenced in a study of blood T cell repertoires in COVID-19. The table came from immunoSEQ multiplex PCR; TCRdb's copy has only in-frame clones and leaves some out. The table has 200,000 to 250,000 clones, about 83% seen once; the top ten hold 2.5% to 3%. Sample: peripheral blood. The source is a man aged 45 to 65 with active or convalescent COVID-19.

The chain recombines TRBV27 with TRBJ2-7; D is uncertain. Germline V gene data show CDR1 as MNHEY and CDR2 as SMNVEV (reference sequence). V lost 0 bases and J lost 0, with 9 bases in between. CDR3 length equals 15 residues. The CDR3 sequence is CASSLSATSSYEQYF. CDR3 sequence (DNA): TGTGCCAGCAGTTTATCGGCGACAAGCTCCTACGAGCAGTACTTC.

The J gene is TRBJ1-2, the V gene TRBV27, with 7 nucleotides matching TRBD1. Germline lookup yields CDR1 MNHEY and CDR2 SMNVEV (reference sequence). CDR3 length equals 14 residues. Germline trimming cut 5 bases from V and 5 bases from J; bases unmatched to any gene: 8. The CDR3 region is CASSADRARYGYTF. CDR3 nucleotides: TGTGCCAGCAGTGCTGACAGGGCTCGGTATGGCTACACCTTC.

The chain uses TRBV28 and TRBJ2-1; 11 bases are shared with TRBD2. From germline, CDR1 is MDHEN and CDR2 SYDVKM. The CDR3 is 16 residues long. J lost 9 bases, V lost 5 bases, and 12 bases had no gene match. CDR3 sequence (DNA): TGTGCCAGCAGTGATACGTGGGGCCTAGCGGGAGGTGAGCAGTTCTTC. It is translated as CASSDTWGLAGGEQFF.

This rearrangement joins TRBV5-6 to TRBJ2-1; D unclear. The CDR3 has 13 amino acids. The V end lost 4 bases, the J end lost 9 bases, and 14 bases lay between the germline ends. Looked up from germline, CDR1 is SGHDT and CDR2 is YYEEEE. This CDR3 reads CASSAAYSAEQFF. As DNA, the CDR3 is TGTGCCAGCAGCGCGGCCTACTCGGCTGAGCAGTTCTTC.

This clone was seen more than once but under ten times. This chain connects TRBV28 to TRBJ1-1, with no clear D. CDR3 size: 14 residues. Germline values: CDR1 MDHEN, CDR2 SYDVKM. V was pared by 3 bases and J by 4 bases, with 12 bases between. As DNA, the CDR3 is TGTGCCAGCAGTTTTCGCGGGATAGTCACTGAAGCTTTCTTT. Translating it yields CASSFRGIVTEAFF.

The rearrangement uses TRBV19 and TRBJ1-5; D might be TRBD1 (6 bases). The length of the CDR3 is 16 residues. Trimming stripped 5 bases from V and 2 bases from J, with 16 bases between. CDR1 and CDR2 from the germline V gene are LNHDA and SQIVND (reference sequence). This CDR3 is CASSGQTGFGNQPQHF. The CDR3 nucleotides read TGTGCCAGTAGTGGACAGACAGGTTTCGGCAATCAGCCCCAGCATTTT. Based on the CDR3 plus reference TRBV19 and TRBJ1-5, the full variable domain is DGGITQSPKYLFRKEGQNVTLSCEQNLNHDAMYWYRQDPGQGLRLIYYSQIVNDFQKGDIAEGYSVSREKKESFPLTVTSAQKNPTAFYLCASSGQTGFGNQPQHFGDGTRLSIL.

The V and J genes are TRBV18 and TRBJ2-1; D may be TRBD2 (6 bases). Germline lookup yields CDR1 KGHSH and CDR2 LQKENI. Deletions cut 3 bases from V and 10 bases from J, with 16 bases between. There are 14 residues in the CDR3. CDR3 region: CASSPSARREEQFF. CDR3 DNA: TGTGCCAGCTCACCTTCCGCCCGGCGGGAAGAGCAGTTCTTC.

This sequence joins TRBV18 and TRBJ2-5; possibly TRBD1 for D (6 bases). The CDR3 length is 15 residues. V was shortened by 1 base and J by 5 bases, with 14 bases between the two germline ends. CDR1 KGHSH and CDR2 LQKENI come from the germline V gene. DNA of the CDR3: TGTGCCAGCTCACCACTTCGAGGGGACAAGGAGACCCAGTACTTC. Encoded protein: CASSPLRGDKETQYF.

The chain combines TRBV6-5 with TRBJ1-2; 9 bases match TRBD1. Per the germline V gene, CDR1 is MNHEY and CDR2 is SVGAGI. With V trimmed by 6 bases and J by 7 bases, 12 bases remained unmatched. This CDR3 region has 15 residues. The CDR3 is CASSLGGTGYGGYTF. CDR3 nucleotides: TGTGCCAGCAGCCTGGGAGGGACAGGGTATGGTGGCTACACCTTC.

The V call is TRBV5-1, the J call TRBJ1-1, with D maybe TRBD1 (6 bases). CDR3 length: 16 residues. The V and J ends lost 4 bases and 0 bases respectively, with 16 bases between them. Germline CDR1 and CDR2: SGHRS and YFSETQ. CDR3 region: CASSPGQNNMNTEAFF. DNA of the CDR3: TGCGCCAGCAGCCCCGGACAGAATAACATGAACACTGAAGCTTTCTTT.

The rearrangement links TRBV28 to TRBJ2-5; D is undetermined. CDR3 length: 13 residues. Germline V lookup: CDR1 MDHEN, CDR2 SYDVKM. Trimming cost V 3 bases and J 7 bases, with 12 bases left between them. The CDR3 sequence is CASSFEYLGTQYF. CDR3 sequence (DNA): TGTGCCAGCAGTTTTGAGTACCTAGGGACCCAGTACTTC.

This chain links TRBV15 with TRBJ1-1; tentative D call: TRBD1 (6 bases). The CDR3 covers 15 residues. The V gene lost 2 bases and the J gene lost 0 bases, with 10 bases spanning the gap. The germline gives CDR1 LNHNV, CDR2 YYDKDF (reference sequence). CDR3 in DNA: TGTGCCACCAGCAGACCCCAGGGGATGAACACTGAAGCTTTCTTT. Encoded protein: CATSRPQGMNTEAFF.

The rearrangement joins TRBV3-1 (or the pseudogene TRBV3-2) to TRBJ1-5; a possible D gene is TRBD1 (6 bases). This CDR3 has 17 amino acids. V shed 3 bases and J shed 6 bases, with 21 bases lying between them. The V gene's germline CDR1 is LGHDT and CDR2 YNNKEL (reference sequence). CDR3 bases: TGTGCCAGCAGCCAGGGATACAGGGTCGGGGCGAGTCAGCCCCAGCATTTT. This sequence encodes CASSQGYRVGASQPQHF.

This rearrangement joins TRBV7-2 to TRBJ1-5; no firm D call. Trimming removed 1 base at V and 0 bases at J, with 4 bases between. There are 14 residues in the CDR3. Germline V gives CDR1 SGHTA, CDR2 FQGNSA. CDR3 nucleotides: TGTGCCAGCAGCTTAGGCGATAGCAATCAGCCCCAGCATTTT. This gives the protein CASSLGDSNQPQHF.

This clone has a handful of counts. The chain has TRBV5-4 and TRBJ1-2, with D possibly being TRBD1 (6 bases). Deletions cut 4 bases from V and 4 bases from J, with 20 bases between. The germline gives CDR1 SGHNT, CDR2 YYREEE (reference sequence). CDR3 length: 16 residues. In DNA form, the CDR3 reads TGTGCCAGCAGCGTGGGGGGCACCTTAAGAGGCTATGGCTACACCTTC. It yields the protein CASSVGGTLRGYGYTF.

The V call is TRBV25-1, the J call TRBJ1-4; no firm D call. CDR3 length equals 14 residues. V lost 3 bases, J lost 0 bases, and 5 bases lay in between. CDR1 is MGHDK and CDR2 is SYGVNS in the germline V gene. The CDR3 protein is CASSDTATNEKLFF. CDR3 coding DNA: TGTGCCAGCAGTGACACAGCAACTAATGAAAAACTGTTTTTT.

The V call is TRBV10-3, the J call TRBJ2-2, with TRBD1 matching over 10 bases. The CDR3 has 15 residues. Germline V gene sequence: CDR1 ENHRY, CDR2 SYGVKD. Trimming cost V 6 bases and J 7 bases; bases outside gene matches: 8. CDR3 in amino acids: CAIRPTGGSIGELFF. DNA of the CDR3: TGTGCCATCAGACCGACAGGGGGCAGTATCGGGGAGCTGTTTTTT.

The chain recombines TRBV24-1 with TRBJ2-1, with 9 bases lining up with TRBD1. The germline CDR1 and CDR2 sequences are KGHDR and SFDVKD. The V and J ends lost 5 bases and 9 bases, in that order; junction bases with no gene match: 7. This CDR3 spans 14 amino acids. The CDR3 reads CATSGLQGASEQFF. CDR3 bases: TGTGCCACCAGTGGCCTACAGGGGGCGTCTGAGCAGTTCTTC.

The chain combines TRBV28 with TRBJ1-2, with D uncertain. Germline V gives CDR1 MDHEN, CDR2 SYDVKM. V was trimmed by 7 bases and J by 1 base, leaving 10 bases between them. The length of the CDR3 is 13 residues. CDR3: CASMPTINYGYTF. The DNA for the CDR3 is TGTGCCAGCATGCCGACAATTAACTATGGCTACACCTTC.

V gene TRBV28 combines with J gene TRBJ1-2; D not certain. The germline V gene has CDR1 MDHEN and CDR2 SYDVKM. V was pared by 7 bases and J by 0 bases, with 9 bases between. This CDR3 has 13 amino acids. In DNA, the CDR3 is TGTGCCAGCACTCCGTCCCCTAACTATGGCTACACCTTC. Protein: CASTPSPNYGYTF.

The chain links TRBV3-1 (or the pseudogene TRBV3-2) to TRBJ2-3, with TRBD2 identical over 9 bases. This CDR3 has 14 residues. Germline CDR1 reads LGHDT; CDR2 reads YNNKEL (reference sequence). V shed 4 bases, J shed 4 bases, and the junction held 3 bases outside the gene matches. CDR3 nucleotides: TGTGCCAGCAGCCCGCGGACTAGCGCAGATACGCAGTATTTT. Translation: CASSPRTSADTQYF.

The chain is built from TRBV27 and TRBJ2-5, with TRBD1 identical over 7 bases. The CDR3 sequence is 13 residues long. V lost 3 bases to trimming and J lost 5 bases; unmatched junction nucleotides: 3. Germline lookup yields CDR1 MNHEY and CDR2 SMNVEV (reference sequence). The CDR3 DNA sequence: TGTGCCAGCAGTTTGACAGGGCCGGAGACCCAGTACTTC. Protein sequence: CASSLTGPETQYF.

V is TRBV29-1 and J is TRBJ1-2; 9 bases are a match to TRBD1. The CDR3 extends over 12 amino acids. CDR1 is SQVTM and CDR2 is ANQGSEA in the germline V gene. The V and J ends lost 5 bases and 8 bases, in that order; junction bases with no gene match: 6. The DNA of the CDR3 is TGCAGCGTTAGGCGGACAGGGGACGGCTACACCTTC. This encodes CSVRRTGDGYTF.

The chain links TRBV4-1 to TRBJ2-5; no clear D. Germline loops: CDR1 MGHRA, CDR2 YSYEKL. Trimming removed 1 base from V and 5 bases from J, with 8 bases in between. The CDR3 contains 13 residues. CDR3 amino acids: CASSQAPMETQYF. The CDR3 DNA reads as TGCGCCAGCAGCCAAGCCCCTATGGAGACCCAGTACTTC.

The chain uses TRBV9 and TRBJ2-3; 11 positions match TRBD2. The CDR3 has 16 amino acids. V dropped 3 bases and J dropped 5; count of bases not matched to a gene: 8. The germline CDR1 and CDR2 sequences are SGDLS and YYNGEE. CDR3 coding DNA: TGTGCCAGCAGCGCCTTAGCGGGAGGGCAGGGAGATACGCAGTATTTT. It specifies CASSALAGGQGDTQYF.

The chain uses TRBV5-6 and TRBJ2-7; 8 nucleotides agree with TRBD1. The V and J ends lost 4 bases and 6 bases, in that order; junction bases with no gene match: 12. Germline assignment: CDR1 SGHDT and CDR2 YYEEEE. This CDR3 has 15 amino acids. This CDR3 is CASSPRGRGRVEQYF. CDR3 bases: TGTGCCAGCAGCCCGAGGGGCAGGGGGCGCGTCGAGCAGTACTTC.

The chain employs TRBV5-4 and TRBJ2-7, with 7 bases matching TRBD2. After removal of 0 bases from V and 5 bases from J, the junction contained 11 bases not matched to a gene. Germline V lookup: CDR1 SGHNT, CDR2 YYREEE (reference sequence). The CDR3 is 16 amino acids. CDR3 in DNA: TGTGCCAGCAGCTTGGGATTTTCTGGGGAGGGCAACGAGCAGTACTTC. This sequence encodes CASSLGFSGEGNEQYF.

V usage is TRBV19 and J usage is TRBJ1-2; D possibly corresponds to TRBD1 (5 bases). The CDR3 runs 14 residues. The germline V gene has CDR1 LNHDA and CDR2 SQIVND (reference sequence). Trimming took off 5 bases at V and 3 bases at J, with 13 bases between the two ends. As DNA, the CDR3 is TGTGCCAGTAGTGGCCTAGGGGTTGACTATGGCTACACCTTC. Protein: CASSGLGVDYGYTF.